The entry below describes one T cell receptor beta chain. Its antigen is unidentified. Germline and junction disagree at one end, which may indicate a read error. The PCR ran on 60 Vbeta and 13 Jbeta primers. Profiled with immunoSEQ multiplex PCR; TCRdb holds only in-frame clones, not every one. This table holds some 160,000 clones, around four fifths found once. This sample was included in a study of cytomegalovirus exposure and HLA in healthy donors. Study information: As released early, the data held about 85 million unique TCRs from HLA-typed donors. Study outcomes and limitations: Later work associated 17,000 or so TCR beta sequences with HLA alleles at 0.05 false discovery rate.

Healthy bone marrow donors supplied every sample. Nominally healthy donors were sampled, though unrecorded immune exposures were likely. The source of this sequence is a male donor in good health and CMV-seronegative. Specimen: PBMCs.

The CDR3 loop reads CASSLEVSEKLFF. The CDR3 nucleotides are TGCGCCAGCAGCTTGGAAGTCAGCGAAAAGCTGTTTTTT. The rearrangement links TRBV5-1 to TRBJ1-4, with no clear D. Germline CDR1 and CDR2: SGHRS and YFSETQ. The CDR3 is 13 amino acids.